This record covers a single T cell receptor (beta chain). Germline assignment: CDR1 WSHSY and CDR2 SAAADI. V shed 3 bases and J 5 bases; nucleotides not matched to a gene: 7. The CDR3 consists of 14 residues. TCRdb's copy holds only in-frame clones and misses some; the assay was immunoSEQ multiplex PCR. The table shows some 74,000 clones, with around 85% occurring only once. This sample is drawn from a study of blood T cell repertoires in COVID-19. The sequenced sample consisted of peripheral blood. The clonotype comes from a woman aged 45-65 years with acute or convalescent COVID-19. V is TRBV10-2 and J is TRBJ2-7; 7 bases line up with TRBD2. CDR3 protein: CASSDGGSLDEQYF. Here the CDR3 DNA reads TGCGCCAGCAGTGACGGCGGGAGTCTAGACGAGCAGTACTTC.